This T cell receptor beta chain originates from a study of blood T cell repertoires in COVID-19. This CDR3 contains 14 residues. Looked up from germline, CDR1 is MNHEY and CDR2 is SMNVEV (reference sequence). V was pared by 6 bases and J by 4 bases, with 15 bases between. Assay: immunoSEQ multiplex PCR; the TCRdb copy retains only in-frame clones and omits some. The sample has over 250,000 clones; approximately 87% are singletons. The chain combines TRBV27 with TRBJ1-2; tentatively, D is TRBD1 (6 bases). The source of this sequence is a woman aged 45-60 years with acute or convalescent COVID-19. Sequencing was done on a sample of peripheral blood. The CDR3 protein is CASRNLDSLYGYTF. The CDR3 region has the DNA TGTGCCAGCAGAAATTTGGACAGTCTCTATGGCTACACCTTC.